This T cell receptor (beta chain) emerged from a study of cytomegalovirus exposure and HLA in healthy donors. Whole-study results and caveats: Analyses of presence/absence relied on an assumption of roughly uniform sequencing depth across donors. In an earlier analysis, in under 700 donors, most V segments appeared productive either ~87% or ~30% of the time.

As concerns this clone: Its target is unknown. The same CDR3 can be traced to other DNA sequences in this sample.

Healthy donors of bone marrow made up the group. With 60 Vbeta and 13 Jbeta primers, the PCR was carried out. Methods used by the authors: About 12 million of the roughly 80 million unique TCR beta chains counted in a later analysis were shared. TCRdb's copy holds only in-frame clones and misses some; the assay was immunoSEQ multiplex PCR. V and J calls and clone size come straight from that table; D and trimming were deduced from the DNA. The sample includes 150,000 to 200,000 clones, about 70% seen only once; the top ten take about 9.4%. Germline-derived CDR1 and CDR2 are SGHRS and YFSETQ. Trimming cost V 4 bases and J 2 bases; bases outside gene matches: 2. This CDR3 comprises 13 residues.

The source material was PBMCs. The V call is TRBV5-1, the J call TRBJ2-5; 7 nucleotides match TRBD1. The source of this sequence is a man aged 30 to 39 in good health and CMV-seropositive. The CDR3 DNA sequence: TGCGCCAGCAGCCCGGGACAGCAAGAGACCCAGTACTTC. Its translation is CASSPGQQETQYF.